This TCR beta chain was sequenced in a study of vaccination effects on CD4 cells after COVID-19. The CDR3 contains 12 residues. V was cut by 3 bases and J by 10 bases, with 7 bases left in between. Looked up from germline, CDR1 is SEHNR and CDR2 is FQNEAQ (reference sequence). Produced via immunoSEQ multiplex PCR; TCRdb's table is partial and in-frame only. The sample yields some 68,000 clones, approximately 79% seen once. Comments on this clone: Its antigen is unknown.

Expansion with viral peptide pools was applied to antigen-specific CD4+ T cells by the ViraFEST assay prior to sequencing. The culture ran for around nine days, and then CD4+ T cells were isolated. Vaccine recipients, nucleocapsid antibody negative, had no prior SARS-CoV-2 infection. The origin of this receptor is a human donor who received a COVID-19 vaccine. V gene TRBV7-9 combines with J gene TRBJ1-6; no clear D gene. This specimen consisted of CD4+ T cells from PBMCs cultured with HCoV-OC43 spike peptides, obtained before COVID-19 vaccination. Subset noted: HCoV-OC43 spike overlapping peptide pool stimulation. The CDR3 is CASSFPESPLHF. The CDR3 DNA reads as TGTGCCAGCAGCTTTCCGGAGTCACCCCTCCACTTT.